This TCR beta chain originates from a study of T-cell reconstitution after alpha-beta-depleted transplantation in children. A TCRbeta library incorporating unique molecular identifiers was prepared. Each CDR3 protein gets one entry after TCRdb re-called the PCR reads with MiXCR. The sample records more than 500,000 distinct CDR3 sequences, over 9.5% being singletons. This clonotype has a count of ten or more. Its antigen is unidentified. Regarding the study as a whole: After one year, T-cell counts and TCRbeta diversity mostly came from new T cells. Reportedly, roughly two months post-transplant, alpha-beta T cells arose from several hundred expanded graft clones. Several patients had high TCRbeta diversity at day 60; it came from surviving recipient T cells and thymic progenitors.

The sequences come from PBMCs, mostly from graft donor cells, collected 180 days after TCRalphabeta/CD19-depleted stem cell transplant. This receptor was obtained from a female patient between 2 and 15 years old who had a stem cell transplant for aplastic anemia, so the T cells may come from the graft donor.

CDR3 protein: CSAQEQGTREQYF. In DNA form, the CDR3 reads TGCAGTGCACAGGAACAGGGGACGCGCGAGCAGTACTTC. The gene calls are TRBV20-1 and TRBJ2-7, with 7 bases matching TRBD1. Germline assignment: CDR1 DFQATT and CDR2 SNEGSKA (reference sequence). There are 13 residues in the CDR3. V lost 6 bases and J lost 6; bases outside the gene matches: 11.